This T cell receptor beta chain derives from a study of blood T cell repertoires in COVID-19. Whole-study context: Researchers got acute and convalescent COVID-19 samples from the United States, Italy and Spain. PBMCs, B-cell-depleted T cells, or T cells were the source of the cDNA or gDNA that made up the material.

Study processing details: Reference gene primer amplification in the assay estimated nucleated cell counts. The protocol was immunoSEQ multiplex PCR, while the TCRdb copy is restricted to in-frame clones and leaves out a portion. The V and J calls and clone size were taken over from that table, and D and trimming were inferred from the DNA. Counted here are over 100,000 clones, around 82% occurring once; the ten biggest clones make up about 4.8%. V was pared by 4 bases and J by 3 bases, with 13 bases between. The germline gives CDR1 SGHTA, CDR2 FQGNSA. The CDR3 has 14 residues. The receptor was derived from a man aged 55 to 70 with acute or convalescent COVID-19. The sample consisted of peripheral blood. J is TRBJ2-7 and V is TRBV7-2; a weak D match, TRBD2 (6 bases). The CDR3 reads CASSSGLINYEQYF. The CDR3 DNA reads TGTGCCAGCAGCTCGGGACTCATAAACTACGAGCAGTACTTC.